This entry is about one T cell receptor beta chain. Its specificity is not known. The donors were all healthy and Caucasian. This CDR3 has 13 amino acids. In germline, CDR1 is DFQATT, CDR2 SNEGSKA (reference sequence). V was clipped by 5 bases and J by 4 bases; unmatched bases: 3. TCRdb re-called the 5' RACE reads through MiXCR, storing one row per CDR3 protein. The sample includes 410,000 or so distinct CDR3 sequences, around 18% of them seen just once. This sample was taken from a study of identical twins. Study-wide results and limits: Twins shared out-of-frame alpha sequences with excess low generation probability. Because invariant MAIT and iNKT cells could be present, zero-insertion analyses could be partly confounded. Monozygotic twin pairs showed more out-of-frame TCR alpha sharing than models estimated.

The rearrangement joins TRBV20-1 to TRBJ2-7; 12 nucleotides line up with TRBD2. The sample comprised naive T cells sorted from blood. This TCR was sampled from a man between 45 and 60 years old in good health. As DNA, the CDR3 is TGCAGTGCTGGACTAGCGGGGCTATACGAGCAGTACTTC. Its translation is CSAGLAGLYEQYF.